Described below is a single T cell receptor beta chain sequence and its context. The source of the sample is a study of blood T cells in healthy people across ages. Primers used in a second PCR of about 6 to 11 cycles were a sample-barcoded 5' primer and a J-beta primer mix. MiXCR, applied by TCRdb to the 5' RACE reads, yields one record per CDR3 protein. In the table there are hundreds of thousands of distinct CDR3 sequences, 56% of which are singletons. With V trimmed by 0 bases and J by 5 bases, 4 bases remained unmatched. Germline V gives CDR1 SGHKS, CDR2 YYEKEE (reference sequence). The CDR3 spans 16 residues.

This rearrangement joins TRBV5-5 to TRBJ2-3; 12 bases agree with TRBD2. Material: blood. This clonotype originated in a man between 35 and 55 years old in good health. The CDR3 spells CASSLELGLAGDTQYF. Written as DNA, the CDR3 is TGTGCCAGCAGCTTGGAGCTGGGACTAGCGGGAGATACGCAGTATTTT.